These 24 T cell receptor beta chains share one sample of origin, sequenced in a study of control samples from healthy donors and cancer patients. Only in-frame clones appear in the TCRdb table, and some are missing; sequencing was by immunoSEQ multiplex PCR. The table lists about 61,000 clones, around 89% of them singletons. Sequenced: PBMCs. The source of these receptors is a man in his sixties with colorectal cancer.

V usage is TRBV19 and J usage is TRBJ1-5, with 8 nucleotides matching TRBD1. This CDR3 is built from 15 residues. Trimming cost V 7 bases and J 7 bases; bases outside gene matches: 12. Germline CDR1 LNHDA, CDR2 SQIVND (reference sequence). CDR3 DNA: TGTGCCAGTACCTACACGACAGGGGCATACCAGCCCCAGCATTTT. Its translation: CASTYTTGAYQPQHF.

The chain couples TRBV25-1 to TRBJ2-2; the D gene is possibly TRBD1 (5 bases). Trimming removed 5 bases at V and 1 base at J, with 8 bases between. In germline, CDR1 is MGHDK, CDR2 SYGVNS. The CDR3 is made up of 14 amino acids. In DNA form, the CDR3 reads TGTGCCAGCAGTCAGGGTTTGAACACCGGGGAGCTGTTTTTT. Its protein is CASSQGLNTGELFF.

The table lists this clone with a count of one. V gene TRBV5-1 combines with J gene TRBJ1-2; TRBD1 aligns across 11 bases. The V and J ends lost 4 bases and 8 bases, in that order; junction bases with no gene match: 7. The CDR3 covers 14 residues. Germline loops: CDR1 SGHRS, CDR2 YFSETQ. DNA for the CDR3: TGCGCCAGCAGCCTAGGACAGGGGGCTGGAGGCTACACCTTC. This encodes CASSLGQGAGGYTF.

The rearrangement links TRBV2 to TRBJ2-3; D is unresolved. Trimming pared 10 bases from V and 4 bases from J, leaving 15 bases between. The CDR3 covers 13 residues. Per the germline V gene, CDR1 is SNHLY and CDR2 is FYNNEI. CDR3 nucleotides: TGTGCCAACCGAAAAGACAACCCAGATACGCAGTATTTT. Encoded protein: CANRKDNPDTQYF.

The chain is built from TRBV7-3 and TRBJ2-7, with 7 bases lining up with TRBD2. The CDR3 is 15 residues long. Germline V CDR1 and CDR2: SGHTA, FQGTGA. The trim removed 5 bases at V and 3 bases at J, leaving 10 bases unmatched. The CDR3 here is CASSPAGASYYEQYF. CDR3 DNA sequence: TGTGCCAGCAGCCCCGCGGGAGCCTCTTACTACGAGCAGTACTTC.

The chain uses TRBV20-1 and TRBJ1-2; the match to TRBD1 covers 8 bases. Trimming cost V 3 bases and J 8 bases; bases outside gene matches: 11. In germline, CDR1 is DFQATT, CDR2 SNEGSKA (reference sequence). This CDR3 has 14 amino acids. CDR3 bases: TGCAGTGCTAGTTTTCGGGACAGGAAAGAGGGCTACACCTTC. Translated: CSASFRDRKEGYTF.

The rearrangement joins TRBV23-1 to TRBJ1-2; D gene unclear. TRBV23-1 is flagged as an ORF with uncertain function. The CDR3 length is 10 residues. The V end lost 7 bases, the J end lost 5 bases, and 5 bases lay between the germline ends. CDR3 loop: CASTLYGYTF. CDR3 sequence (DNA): TGCGCCAGCACCCTATATGGCTACACCTTC.

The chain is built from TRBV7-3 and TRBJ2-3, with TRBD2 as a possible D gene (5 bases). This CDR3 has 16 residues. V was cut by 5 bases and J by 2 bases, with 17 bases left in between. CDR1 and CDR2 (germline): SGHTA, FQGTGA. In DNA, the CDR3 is TGTGCCAGCAGCCCGGGTTGGCGGGCGTCCACAGATACGCAGTATTTT. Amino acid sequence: CASSPGWRASTDTQYF.

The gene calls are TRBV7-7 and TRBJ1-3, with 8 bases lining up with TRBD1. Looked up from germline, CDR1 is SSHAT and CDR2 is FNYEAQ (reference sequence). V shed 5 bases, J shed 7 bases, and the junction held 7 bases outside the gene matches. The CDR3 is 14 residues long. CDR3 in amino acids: CASSPGQGWNTIYF. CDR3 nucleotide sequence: TGTGCCAGCAGCCCAGGACAGGGCTGGAACACCATATATTTT.

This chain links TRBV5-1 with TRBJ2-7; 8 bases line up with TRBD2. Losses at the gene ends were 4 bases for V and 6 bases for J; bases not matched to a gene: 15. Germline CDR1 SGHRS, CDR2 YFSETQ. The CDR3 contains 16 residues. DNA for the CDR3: TGCGCCAGCAGCCGCGTGTCTAGCGGGTCGCTTAGCGAGCAGTACTTC. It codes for CASSRVSSGSLSEQYF.

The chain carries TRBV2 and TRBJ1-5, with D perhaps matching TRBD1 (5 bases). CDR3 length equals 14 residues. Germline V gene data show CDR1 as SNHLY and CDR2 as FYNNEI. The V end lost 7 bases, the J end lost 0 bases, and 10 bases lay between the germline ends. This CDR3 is CASNQGLSNQPQHF. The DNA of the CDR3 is TGTGCCAGCAATCAGGGCCTTAGCAATCAGCCCCAGCATTTT.

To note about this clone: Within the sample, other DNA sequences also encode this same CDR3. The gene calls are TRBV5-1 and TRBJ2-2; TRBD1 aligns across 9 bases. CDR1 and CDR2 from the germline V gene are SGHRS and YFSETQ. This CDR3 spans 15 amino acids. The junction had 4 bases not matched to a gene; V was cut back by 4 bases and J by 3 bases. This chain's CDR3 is CASSPRTGDTGELFF. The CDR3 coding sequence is TGCGCCAGCAGCCCCAGGACAGGGGACACCGGGGAGCTGTTTTTT.

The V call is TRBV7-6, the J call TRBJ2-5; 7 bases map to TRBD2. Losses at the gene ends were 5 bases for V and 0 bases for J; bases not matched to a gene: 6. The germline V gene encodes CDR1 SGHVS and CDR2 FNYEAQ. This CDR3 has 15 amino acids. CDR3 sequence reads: CASSRAGRYQETQYF. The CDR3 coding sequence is TGTGCCAGCAGCCGAGCGGGGCGGTACCAAGAGACCCAGTACTTC.

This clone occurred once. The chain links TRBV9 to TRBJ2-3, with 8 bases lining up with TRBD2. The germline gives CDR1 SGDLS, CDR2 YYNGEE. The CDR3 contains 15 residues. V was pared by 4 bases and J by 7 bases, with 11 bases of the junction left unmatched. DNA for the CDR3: TGTGCCAGCAGCCCACTAGGACTAGCACCAAATACGCAGTATTTT. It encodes CASSPLGLAPNTQYF.

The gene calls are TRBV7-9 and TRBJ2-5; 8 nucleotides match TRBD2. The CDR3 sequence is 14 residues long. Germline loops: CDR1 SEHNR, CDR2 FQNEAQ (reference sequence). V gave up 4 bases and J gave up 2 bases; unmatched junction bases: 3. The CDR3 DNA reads TGTGCCAGCAGCTACGGGACTAGTCAAGAGACCCAGTACTTC. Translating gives CASSYGTSQETQYF.

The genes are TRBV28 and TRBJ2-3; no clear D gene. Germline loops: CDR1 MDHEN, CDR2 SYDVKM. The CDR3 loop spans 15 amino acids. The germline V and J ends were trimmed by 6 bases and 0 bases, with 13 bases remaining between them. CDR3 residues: CASRPPTGSTDTQYF. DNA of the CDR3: TGTGCCAGCAGACCCCCCACGGGTAGCACAGATACGCAGTATTTT. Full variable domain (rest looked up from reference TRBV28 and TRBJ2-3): DVKVTQSSRYLVKRTGEKVFLECVQDMDHENMFWYRQDPGLGLRLIYFSYDVKMKEKGDIPEGYSVSREKKERFSLILESASTNQTSMYLCASRPPTGSTDTQYFGPGTRLTVL.

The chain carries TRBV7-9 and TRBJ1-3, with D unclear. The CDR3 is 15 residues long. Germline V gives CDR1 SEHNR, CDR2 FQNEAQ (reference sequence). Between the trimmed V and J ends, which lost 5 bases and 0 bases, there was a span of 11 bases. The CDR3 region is CASSAETYSGNTIYF. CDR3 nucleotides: TGTGCCAGCAGCGCAGAGACCTACTCTGGAAACACCATATATTTT. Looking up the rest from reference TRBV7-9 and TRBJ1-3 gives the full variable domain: DTGVSQNPRHKITKRGQNVTFRCDPISEHNRLYWYRQTLGQGPEFLTYFQNEAQLEKSRLLSDRFSAERPKGSFSTLEIQRTEQGDSAMYLCASSAETYSGNTIYFGEGSWLTVV.

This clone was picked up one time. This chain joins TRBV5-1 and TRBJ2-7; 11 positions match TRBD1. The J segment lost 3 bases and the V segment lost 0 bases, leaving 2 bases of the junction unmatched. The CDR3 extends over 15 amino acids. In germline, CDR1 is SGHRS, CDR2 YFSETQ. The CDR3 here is CASSLGTGGLYEQYF. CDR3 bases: TGCGCCAGCAGCTTGGGGACAGGGGGCCTCTACGAGCAGTACTTC.

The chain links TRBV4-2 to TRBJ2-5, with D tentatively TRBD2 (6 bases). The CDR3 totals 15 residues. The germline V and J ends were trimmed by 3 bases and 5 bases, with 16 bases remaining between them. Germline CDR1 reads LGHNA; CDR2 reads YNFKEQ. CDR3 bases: TGTGCCAGCAGCCAGCCCGGGACTCTAACCGAGACCCAGTACTTC. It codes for CASSQPGTLTETQYF.

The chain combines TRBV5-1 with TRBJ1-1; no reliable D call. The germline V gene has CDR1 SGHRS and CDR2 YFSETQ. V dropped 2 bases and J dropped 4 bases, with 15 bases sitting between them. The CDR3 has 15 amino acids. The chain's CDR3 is CASSLYAGSGTEAFF. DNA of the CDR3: TGCGCCAGCAGCTTATATGCGGGGTCGGGCACTGAAGCTTTCTTT.

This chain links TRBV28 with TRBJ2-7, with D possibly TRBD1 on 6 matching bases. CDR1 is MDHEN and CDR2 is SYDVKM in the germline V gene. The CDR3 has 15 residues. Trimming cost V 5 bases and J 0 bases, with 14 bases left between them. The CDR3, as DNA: TGTGCCAGCAGTGTTCCCGGGACACTCTCCTACGAGCAGTACTTC. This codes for CASSVPGTLSYEQYF.

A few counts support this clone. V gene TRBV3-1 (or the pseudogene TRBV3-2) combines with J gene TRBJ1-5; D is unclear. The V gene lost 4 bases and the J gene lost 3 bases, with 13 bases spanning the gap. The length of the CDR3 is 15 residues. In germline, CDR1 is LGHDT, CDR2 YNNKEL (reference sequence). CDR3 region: CASSPSTGPNQPQHF. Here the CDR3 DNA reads TGTGCCAGCAGCCCCTCGACTGGCCCCAATCAGCCCCAGCATTTT.

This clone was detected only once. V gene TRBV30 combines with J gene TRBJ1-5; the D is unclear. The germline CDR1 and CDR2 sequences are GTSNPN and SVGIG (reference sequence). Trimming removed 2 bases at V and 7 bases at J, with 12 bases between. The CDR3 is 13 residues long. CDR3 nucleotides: TGTGCCTGGAGTAAAGCCGGGCCCCAGCCCCAGCATTTT. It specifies CAWSKAGPQPQHF.

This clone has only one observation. The CDR3 nucleotides read TGTGCCAGCAGCCGAACCCAGAACACTGAAGCTTTCTTT. Its protein product is CASSRTQNTEAFF. This chain uses TRBV7-3 with TRBJ1-1; D call uncertain. The CDR3 covers 13 residues. CDR1 is SGHTA and CDR2 is FQGTGA in the germline V gene. V was shortened by 5 bases and J by 1 base, with 8 bases between the two germline ends.